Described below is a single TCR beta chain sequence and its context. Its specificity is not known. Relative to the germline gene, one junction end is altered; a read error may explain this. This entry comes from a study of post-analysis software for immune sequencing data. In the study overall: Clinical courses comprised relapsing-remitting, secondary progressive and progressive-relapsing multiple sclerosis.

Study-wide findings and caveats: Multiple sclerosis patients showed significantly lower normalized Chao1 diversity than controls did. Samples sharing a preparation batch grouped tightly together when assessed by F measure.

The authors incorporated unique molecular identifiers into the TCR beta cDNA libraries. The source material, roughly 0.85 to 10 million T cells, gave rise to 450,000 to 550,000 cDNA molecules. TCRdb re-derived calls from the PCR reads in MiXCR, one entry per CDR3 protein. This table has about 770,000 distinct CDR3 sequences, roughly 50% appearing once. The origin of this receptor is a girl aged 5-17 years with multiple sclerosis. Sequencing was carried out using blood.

The CDR3: CASRNGTSGRQEQFF. The CDR3, as DNA: TGTGCCAGTAGGAACGGGACTAGCGGGAGACAGGAGCAGTTCTTC. V gene TRBV4-1 combines with J gene TRBJ2-1; 14 bases map to TRBD2. The CDR3 is 15 residues long. Germline CDR1 and CDR2: MGHRA and YSYEKL.